A selection of T cell receptor beta chains follows, all from one sample in a study of T cells in Graves' hyperthyroidism and ophthalmopathy. MiXCR, run by TCRdb on the multiplex PCR reads, gives a single entry per CDR3 protein. The table shows roughly 40,000 distinct CDR3 sequences, with under 60% occurring only once. The sequenced sample consisted of blood. All receptors derive from a middle-aged man with Graves' ophthalmopathy. CDR3s include the opening cysteine and the closing phenylalanine or tryptophan. Fields, in order: CDR3 length, D gene, J gene, V gene, CDR3 protein. A D gene is named only where the DNA matches it firmly.

17,-,TRBJ2-1,TRBV11-1,CASSSLFRGAFYNEQFF
17,-,TRBJ2-3,TRBV19,CASSIAHGVGYTDTQYF
17,TRBD2,TRBJ2-1,TRBV5-1,CASSLGASGGDRDEQFF
16,TRBD1,TRBJ1-6,TRBV20-1,CSARDGDRASNSPLHF
13,-,TRBJ2-7,TRBV6-1,CASSDTYSYEQYF
15,TRBD1,TRBJ1-6,TRBV10-3,CAIRTGVADNSPLHF
15,TRBD1,TRBJ1-2,TRBV19,CASSQIPGTAYGYTF
13,-,TRBJ2-7,TRBV5-1,CASSLVRGYEQYF
17,TRBD1,TRBJ1-1,TRBV20-1,CSAPTGGWDRGRTEAFF
15,-,TRBJ1-6,TRBV6-1,CASSETGGRSSPLHF
14,TRBD2,TRBJ2-7,TRBV10-3,CAIRHSGRKNEQYF
14,-,TRBJ1-1,TRBV5-1,CASSSGTENTEAFF
16,-,TRBJ1-5,TRBV15,CATSRELIRGALDEHF
13,-,TRBJ2-1,TRBV7-9,CASTGIVPGEQFF
17,-,TRBJ2-7,TRBV29-1,CSVASVPAPDSNYEQYF
16,-,TRBJ2-7,TRBV18,CASSLDRPNFYSEQYF
15,-,TRBJ2-1,TRBV7-9,CASSTNLGSYNEQFF
14,-,TRBJ2-7,TRBV2,CASTSPGLGLEQYF
13,-,TRBJ1-2,TRBV24-1,CATSDYRVGGYTF
13,-,TRBJ1-4,TRBV5-8,CASTTSAGEKLFF
11,-,TRBJ2-2,TRBV29-1,CSVGGGGELFF
14,TRBD2,TRBJ2-2,TRBV9,CASSVGRGTGELFF
13,-,TRBJ2-5,TRBV29-1,CSVALLDGETQYF
15,-,TRBJ1-1,TRBV7-2,CASSPGHQLGTEAFF
17,TRBD1,TRBJ2-1,TRBV3-1,CASSQLVGDRGSREQSF
14,TRBD1,TRBJ1-2,TRBV7-3,CASRGQGDSSGYTF
16,-,TRBJ2-1,TRBV10-3,CATTVEPMGVSNEQFF
19,TRBD1,TRBJ1-5,TRBV7-8,CASSFRGTGGPYSNQPQHF
12,-,TRBJ1-2,TRBV28,CASQRQGYGYTF
14,-,TRBJ2-7,TRBV7-6,CASSPGLRGHEQYF
12,-,TRBJ2-1,TRBV27,CASSLTRHQQFF
14,-,TRBJ2-1,TRBV20-1,CSVWGGVMGNEQFF
17,TRBD2,TRBJ2-1,TRBV20-1,CSASEPLAGSFGNEQFF
13,-,TRBJ2-1,TRBV7-9,CASSLATMLEQFF
17,TRBD1,TRBJ2-1,TRBV4-1,CASSQEGGGTGGFEQFF
14,TRBD1,TRBJ1-3,TRBV20-1,CSARDGQGADTIYF
15,-,TRBJ2-1,TRBV6-4,CASSDEMSSYNEQFF
11,-,TRBJ2-5,TRBV2,CASSGGETQYF
11,-,TRBJ2-3,TRBV7-6,CASSLSPREYF
14,-,TRBJ1-2,TRBV6-6,CASSYSGGPHGYTF
17,TRBD1,TRBJ1-1,TRBV7-9,CASSIRDRVRGDTEAFF
13,-,TRBJ1-3,TRBV12-3/TRBV12-4,CASIGRGGNTIYF
10,-,TRBJ2-1,TRBV20-1,CSARDDTQFF
14,-,TRBJ2-1,TRBV5-1,CASTGFSPNNEQFF
14,TRBD1,TRBJ1-2,TRBV2,CASRPGTGRYGYTF
11,-,TRBJ1-2,TRBV29-1,CSVDGGCGHTF
17,TRBD1,TRBJ2-7,TRBV12-3/TRBV12-4,CASSLATGTGLSYEQYF
16,-,TRBJ1-2,TRBV15,CATSRDLGAMNYGYTF
18,-,TRBJ1-5,TRBV20-1,CSASPRQRRALINQPQHF
13,TRBD2,TRBJ2-1,TRBV7-9,CASRASGVNEQFF
13,-,TRBJ2-3,TRBV29-1,CSGWEMGTDTQYF
15,-,TRBJ1-1,TRBV19,CASSPNTVGKTEAFF
12,-,TRBJ2-7,TRBV3-1,CASSHQGYEQYF
12,-,TRBJ1-1,TRBV30,CAWSAGGTEAFF
12,TRBD1,TRBJ1-2,TRBV7-8,CASSSGQGGYTF